This TCR beta chain was sequenced in a study of OX40 agonist ivuxolimab in advanced cancers. Clones were read by immunoSEQ multiplex PCR, and TCRdb kept only the in-frame ones, dropping some. The table has 20,000 to 25,000 clones, around nine tenths seen once; the top ten hold roughly 58%. To note about this clone: The antigen remains undetermined.

Study outcomes and limitations: Both blood CD4+ and CD8+ T cells showed clonal growth by week 6 at 0.1 to 3.0 mg/kg.

The TCR comes from an adult with an advanced solid tumor such as melanoma, head and neck, liver or kidney cancer. This specimen was CD4+ or CD8+ T cells sorted from blood, taken in a trial of the OX40 agonist ivuxolimab.

The CDR3 protein is CASSLATGNEQFF. In DNA form, the CDR3 reads TGTGCCAGCAGCTTAGCCACAGGGAATGAGCAGTTCTTC. V is TRBV7-6 and J is TRBJ2-1; D possibly corresponds to TRBD1 (6 bases). Germline V lookup: CDR1 SGHVS, CDR2 FNYEAQ. V shed 0 bases and J shed 7 bases, with 7 bases lying between them. The CDR3 has 13 residues.